These T cell receptor beta chains were read from a single sample in a study of graft-versus-host responses after intestinal transplantation. Profiling relied on immunoSEQ multiplex PCR, and the TCRdb table lists in-frame clones only, not all of them. The table shows about 43,000 clones, with about 94% occurring only once. The source material was PBMCs, sampled approximately 340 days after intestinal transplant. These receptors were obtained from a human patient who received an intestinal transplant, so some T cells may come from the graft donor. CDR3s include the opening cysteine and the closing phenylalanine or tryptophan. The D gene is left open where the match is weak. Expanded clones are given a class, and other clones once, few, many or no size at all.

NA	TRBV18	TRBJ1-2	NA	CASSENGGYGYTF	TGTGCCAGCTCGGAAAATGGAGGTTATGGCTACACCTTC
NA	TRBV12-5	TRBJ1-1	NA	CASGFSGNREAFF	TGTGCTAGTGGTTTCTCGGGAAATCGTGAAGCTTTCTTT
NA	TRBV11-2	TRBJ2-7	NA	CASSLVLGPFYEQYF	TGTGCCAGCAGCTTAGTACTCGGACCGTTCTACGAGCAGTACTTC
NA	TRBV6-5	TRBJ2-1	NA	CASSYNRIYNEQFF	TGTGCCAGCAGTTACAACCGCATCTACAATGAGCAGTTCTTC
NA	TRBV6-5	TRBJ1-2	NA	CASSYSVLYYGYTF	TGTGCCAGCAGTTACTCAGTGCTATACTATGGCTACACCTTC
NA	TRBV7-9	TRBJ2-1	NA	CASSPWGDEQFF	TGTGCCAGCAGCCCGTGGGGGGATGAGCAGTTCTTC
NA	TRBV5-4	TRBJ1-2	NA	CASSFRGSSNYGYTF	TGTGCCAGCAGCTTCAGGGGTTCTTCTAACTATGGCTACACCTTC
NA	TRBV5-1	TRBJ2-3	NA	CASSPRVTDTQYF	TGCGCCAGCTCACCTCGGGTGACAGATACGCAGTATTTT
NA	TRBV4-1	TRBJ2-5	TRBD2	CASSQDGLAGEKETQYF	TGCGCCAGCAGCCAGGATGGACTAGCGGGAGAAAAAGAGACCCAGTACTTC
NA	TRBV18	TRBJ2-6	NA	CASSLSRGPYSGANVLTF	TGTGCCAGCTCACTGAGTCGGGGCCCCTACTCTGGGGCCAACGTCCTGACTTTC
NA	TRBV6-6	TRBJ2-2	TRBD2	CASRRLATGELFF	TGTGCCAGCAGGAGACTAGCCACCGGGGAGCTGTTTTTT
NA	TRBV7-6	TRBJ1-6	NA	CASSSGQNFNSPLHF	TGTGCCAGCAGCTCTGGACAGAACTTTAATTCACCCCTCCACTTT
NA	TRBV6-1	TRBJ2-5	NA	CASSRAIGETQYF	TGTGCCAGCAGTCGGGCCATCGGAGAGACCCAGTACTTC
NA	TRBV7-6	TRBJ2-7	TRBD1	CASSRGQAVDEQYF	TGTGCCAGCAGCCGGGGACAGGCGGTTGACGAGCAGTACTTC
NA	TRBV7-9	TRBJ1-6	NA	CASSKIGGADYNSPLHF	TGTGCCAGCAGCAAAATCGGTGGAGCCGACTATAATTCACCCCTCCACTTT
NA	TRBV30	TRBJ2-3	TRBD2	CAWSGGRVTDTQYF	TGTGCCTGGAGTGGCGGGAGGGTCACAGATACGCAGTATTTT
NA	TRBV28	TRBJ2-1	TRBD2	CASGVREAYNEQFF	TGTGCCAGCGGCGTGCGGGAGGCCTACAATGAGCAGTTCTTC
few	TRBV7-3	TRBJ1-1	NA	CASRREPNTEAFF	TGTGCCAGCCGCAGGGAACCGAACACTGAAGCTTTCTTT
once	TRBV30	TRBJ2-2	TRBD2	CAWRGSGRVGELFF	TGTGCCTGGAGAGGTAGCGGGAGGGTCGGGGAGCTGTTTTTT
once	TRBV4-1	TRBJ2-7	NA	CASSQVLDSYEQYF	TGCGCCAGCAGCCAAGTTTTGGACTCCTACGAGCAGTACTTC
NA	TRBV5-6	TRBJ2-1	NA	CASRGYNEQFF	TGTGCCAGCAGGGGTTACAATGAGCAGTTCTTC
NA	TRBV29-1	TRBJ2-4	NA	CSVAQALLAKNIQYF	TGCAGCGTAGCACAGGCCCTGCTAGCCAAAAACATTCAGTACTTC
NA	TRBV27	TRBJ1-1	NA	CASSFDANTEAFF	TGTGCCAGCAGTTTCGACGCGAACACTGAAGCTTTCTTT
NA	TRBV7-3	TRBJ2-1	TRBD1	CASSLDRGVPFF	TGTGCCAGCAGCTTGGACAGGGGGGTCCCGTTCTTC
NA	TRBV10-3	TRBJ2-7	TRBD1	CAIRGGQGNREQYF	TGTGCCATCAGAGGCGGACAGGGGAATCGTGAGCAGTACTTC
NA	TRBV4-2	TRBJ2-7	TRBD2	CASSQGRGAGSFRDEQYF	TGTGCCAGCAGCCAAGGGCGGGGGGCAGGGAGTTTTCGCGACGAGCAGTACTTC